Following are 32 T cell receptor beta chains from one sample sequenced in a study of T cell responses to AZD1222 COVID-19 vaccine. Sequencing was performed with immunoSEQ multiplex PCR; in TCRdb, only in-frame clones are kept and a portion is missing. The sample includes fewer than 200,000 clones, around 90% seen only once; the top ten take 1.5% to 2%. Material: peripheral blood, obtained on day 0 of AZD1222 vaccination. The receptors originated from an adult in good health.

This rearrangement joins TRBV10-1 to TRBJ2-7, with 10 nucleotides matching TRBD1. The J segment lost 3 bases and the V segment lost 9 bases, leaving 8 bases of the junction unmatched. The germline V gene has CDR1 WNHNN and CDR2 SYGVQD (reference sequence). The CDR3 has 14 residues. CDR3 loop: CARGPGTGVYEQYF. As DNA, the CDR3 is TGCGCCAGGGGACCGGGGACAGGGGTCTACGAGCAGTACTTC.

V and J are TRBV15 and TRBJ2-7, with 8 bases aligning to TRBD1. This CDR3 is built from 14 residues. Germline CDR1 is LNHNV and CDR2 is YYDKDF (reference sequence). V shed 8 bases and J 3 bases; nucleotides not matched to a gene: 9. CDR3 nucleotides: TGTGCCACCTCCGAACAGGGGGTAAACTACGAGCAGTACTTC. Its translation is CATSEQGVNYEQYF.

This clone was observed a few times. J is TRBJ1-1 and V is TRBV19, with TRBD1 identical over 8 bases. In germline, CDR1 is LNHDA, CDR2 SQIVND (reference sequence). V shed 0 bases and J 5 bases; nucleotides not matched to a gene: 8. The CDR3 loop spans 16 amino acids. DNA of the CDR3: TGTGCCAGTAGTATAGATCGGGGCAGGGGGCGAACTGAAGCTTTCTTT. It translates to CASSIDRGRGRTEAFF.

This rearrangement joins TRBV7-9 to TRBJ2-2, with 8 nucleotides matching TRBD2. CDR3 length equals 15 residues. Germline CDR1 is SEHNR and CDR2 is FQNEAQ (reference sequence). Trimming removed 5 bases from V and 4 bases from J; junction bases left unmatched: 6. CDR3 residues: CASSAVAGITGELFF. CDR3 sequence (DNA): TGTGCCAGCAGCGCGGTAGCGGGAATCACCGGGGAGCTGTTTTTT.

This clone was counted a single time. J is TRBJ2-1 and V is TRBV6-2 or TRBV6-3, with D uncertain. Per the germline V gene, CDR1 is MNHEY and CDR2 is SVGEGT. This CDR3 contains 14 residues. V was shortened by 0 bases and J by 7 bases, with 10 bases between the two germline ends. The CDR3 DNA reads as TGTGCCAGCAGTTACTCTAGGCTGCTAAATGAGCAGTTCTTC. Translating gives CASSYSRLLNEQFF.

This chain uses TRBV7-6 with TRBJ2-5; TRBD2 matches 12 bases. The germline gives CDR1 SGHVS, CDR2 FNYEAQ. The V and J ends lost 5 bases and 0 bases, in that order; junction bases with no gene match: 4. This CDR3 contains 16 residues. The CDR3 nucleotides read TGTGCCAGCAGCAGGCGACTAGCGGGAGACCAAGAGACCCAGTACTTC. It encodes CASSRRLAGDQETQYF.

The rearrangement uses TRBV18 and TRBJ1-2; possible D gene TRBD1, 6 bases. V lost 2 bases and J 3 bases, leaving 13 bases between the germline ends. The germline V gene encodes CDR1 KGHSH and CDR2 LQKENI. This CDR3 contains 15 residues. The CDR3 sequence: CASSPSIAGDYGYTF. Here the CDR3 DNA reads TGTGCCAGCTCACCATCAATCGCAGGGGACTATGGCTACACCTTC.

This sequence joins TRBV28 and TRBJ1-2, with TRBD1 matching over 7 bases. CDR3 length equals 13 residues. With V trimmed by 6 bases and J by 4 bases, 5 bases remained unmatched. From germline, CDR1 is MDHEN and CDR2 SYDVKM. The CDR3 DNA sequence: TGTGCCAGCAGCCCCAGGGGGGGCTATGGCTACACCTTC. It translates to CASSPRGGYGYTF.

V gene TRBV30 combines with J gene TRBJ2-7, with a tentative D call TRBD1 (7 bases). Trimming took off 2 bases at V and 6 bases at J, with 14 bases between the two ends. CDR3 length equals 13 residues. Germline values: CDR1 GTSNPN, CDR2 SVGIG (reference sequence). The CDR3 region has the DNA TGTGCCTGGAGTTATAACAGGGGAGGCGAGCAGTACTTC. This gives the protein CAWSYNRGGEQYF.

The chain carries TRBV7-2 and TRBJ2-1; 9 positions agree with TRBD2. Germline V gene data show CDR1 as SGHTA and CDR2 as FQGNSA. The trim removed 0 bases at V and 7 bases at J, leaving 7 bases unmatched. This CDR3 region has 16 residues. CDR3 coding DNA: TGTGCCAGCAGCTTAGCGGTAGCGGGAGTACGTAATGAGCAGTTCTTC. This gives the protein CASSLAVAGVRNEQFF.

CDR3: CASSARVLEHLGVAELFF. CDR3 nucleotide sequence: TGTGCCAGTAGTGCAAGGGTGTTAGAGCACCTAGGGGTGGCTGAGCTGTTTTTT. The rearrangement uses TRBV19 and TRBJ2-2; tentative D call: TRBD1 (5 bases). The CDR3 has 18 amino acids. The germline V and J ends were trimmed by 5 bases and 11 bases, with 30 bases remaining between them. Germline CDR1 is LNHDA and CDR2 is SQIVND (reference sequence).

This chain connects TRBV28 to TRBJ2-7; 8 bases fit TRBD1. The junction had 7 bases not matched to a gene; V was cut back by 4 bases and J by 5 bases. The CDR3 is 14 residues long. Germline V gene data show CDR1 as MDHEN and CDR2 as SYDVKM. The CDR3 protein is CASSSWDRLNEQYF. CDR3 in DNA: TGTGCCAGCAGTTCTTGGGACAGGCTGAACGAGCAGTACTTC.

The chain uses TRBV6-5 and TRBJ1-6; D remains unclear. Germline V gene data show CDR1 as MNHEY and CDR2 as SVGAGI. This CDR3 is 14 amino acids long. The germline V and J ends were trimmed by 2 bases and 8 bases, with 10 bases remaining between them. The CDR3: CASSYVQRDSPLHF. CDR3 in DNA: TGTGCCAGCAGTTACGTTCAGAGGGATTCACCCCTCCACTTT.

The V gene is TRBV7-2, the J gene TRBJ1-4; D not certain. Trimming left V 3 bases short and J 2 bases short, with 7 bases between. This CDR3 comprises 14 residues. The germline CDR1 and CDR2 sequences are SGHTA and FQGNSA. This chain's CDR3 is CASSLAGTNEKLFF. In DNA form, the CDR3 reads TGTGCCAGCAGCTTGGCTGGGACTAATGAAAAACTGTTTTTT.

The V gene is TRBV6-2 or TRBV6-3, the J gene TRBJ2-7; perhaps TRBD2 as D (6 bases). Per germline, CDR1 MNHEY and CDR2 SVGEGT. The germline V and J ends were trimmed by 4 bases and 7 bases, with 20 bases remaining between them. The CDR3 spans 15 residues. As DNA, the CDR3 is TGTGCCAGCAGTTGGTTGCTTGGACTCGGGGGAGAGCAGTACTTC. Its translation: CASSWLLGLGGEQYF.

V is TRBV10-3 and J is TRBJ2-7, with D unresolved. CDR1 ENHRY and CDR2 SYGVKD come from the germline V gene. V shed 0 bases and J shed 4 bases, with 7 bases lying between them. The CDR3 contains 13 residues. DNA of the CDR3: TGTGCCATCAGTGAGTCGAACGGGTACGAGCAGTACTTC. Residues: CAISESNGYEQYF.

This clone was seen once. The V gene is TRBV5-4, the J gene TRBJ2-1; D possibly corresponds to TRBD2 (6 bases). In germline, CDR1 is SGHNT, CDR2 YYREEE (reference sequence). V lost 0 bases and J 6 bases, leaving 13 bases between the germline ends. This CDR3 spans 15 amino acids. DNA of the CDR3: TGTGCCAGCAGCTTGGGACTAGGTGGAAGCAATGAGCAGTTCTTC. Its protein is CASSLGLGGSNEQFF. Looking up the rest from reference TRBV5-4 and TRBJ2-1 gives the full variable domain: ETGVTQSPTHLIKTRGQQVTLRCSSQSGHNTVSWYQQALGQGPQFIFQYYREEENGRGNFPPRFSGLQFPNYSSELNVNALELDDSALYLCASSLGLGGSNEQFFGPGTRLTVL.

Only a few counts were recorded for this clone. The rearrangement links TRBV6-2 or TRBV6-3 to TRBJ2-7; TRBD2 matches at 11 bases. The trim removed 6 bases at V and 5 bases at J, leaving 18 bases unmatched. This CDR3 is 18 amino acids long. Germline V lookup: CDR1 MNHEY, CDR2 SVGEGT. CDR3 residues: CASSQPPSGRPRGNEQYF. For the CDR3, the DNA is TGTGCCAGCAGCCAGCCCCCTAGCGGGAGGCCCCGGGGGAACGAGCAGTACTTC.

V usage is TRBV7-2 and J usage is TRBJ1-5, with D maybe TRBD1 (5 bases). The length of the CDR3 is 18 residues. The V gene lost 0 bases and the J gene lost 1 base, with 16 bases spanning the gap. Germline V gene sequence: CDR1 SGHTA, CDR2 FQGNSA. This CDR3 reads CASSLAGTRVRSNQPQHF. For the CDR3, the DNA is TGTGCCAGCAGCTTAGCCGGGACTAGGGTACGGAGCAATCAGCCCCAGCATTTT.

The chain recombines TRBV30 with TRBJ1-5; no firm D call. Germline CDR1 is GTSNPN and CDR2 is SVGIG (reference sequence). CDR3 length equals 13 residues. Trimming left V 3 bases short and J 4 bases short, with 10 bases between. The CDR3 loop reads CAWRGRLNQPQHF. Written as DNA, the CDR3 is TGTGCCTGGAGGGGCAGACTTAATCAGCCCCAGCATTTT.

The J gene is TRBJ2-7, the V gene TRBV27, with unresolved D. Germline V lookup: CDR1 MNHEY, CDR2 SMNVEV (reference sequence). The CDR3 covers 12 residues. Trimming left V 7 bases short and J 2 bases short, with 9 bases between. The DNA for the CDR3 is TGTGCCAGCATTAGCAGTACCTACGAGCAGTACTTC. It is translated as CASISSTYEQYF.

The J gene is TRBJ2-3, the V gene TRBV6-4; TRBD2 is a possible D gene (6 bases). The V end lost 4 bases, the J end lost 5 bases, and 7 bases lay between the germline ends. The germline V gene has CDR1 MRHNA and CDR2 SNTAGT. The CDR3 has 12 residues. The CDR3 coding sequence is TGTGCCAGCAGTGCGGAGGGAGATACGCAGTATTTT. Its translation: CASSAEGDTQYF.

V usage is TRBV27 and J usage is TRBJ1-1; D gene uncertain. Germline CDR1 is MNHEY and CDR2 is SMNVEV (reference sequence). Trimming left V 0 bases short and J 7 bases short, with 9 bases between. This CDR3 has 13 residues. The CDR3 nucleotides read TGTGCCAGCAGTTTATCGCCACAGTTTGAAGCTTTCTTT. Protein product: CASSLSPQFEAFF.

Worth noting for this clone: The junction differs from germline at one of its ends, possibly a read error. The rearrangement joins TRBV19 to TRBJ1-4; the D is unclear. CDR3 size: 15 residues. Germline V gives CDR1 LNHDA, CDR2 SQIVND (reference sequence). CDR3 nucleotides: TGTGCCAGTAGTGTAGACTTATCAACTAATGAAAAACTGTTTTTT. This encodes CASSVDLSTNEKLFF.

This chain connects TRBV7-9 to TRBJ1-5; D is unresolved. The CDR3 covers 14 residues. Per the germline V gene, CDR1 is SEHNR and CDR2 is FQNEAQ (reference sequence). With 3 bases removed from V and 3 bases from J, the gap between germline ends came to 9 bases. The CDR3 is CASSFAPDNQPQHF. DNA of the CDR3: TGTGCCAGCAGCTTCGCCCCAGACAATCAGCCCCAGCATTTT.

The CDR3: CASSPPQGEGNEQFF. Written as DNA, the CDR3 is TGCGCCAGCAGCCCCCCCCAGGGGGAGGGAAATGAGCAGTTCTTC. The chain has TRBV4-3 and TRBJ2-1; D could derive from TRBD1 or TRBD2 (7 bases each). Germline CDR1 and CDR2: LGHNA and YSLEER. Trimming took 4 bases from V and 7 from J, leaving 17 bases between them. The CDR3 sequence is 15 residues long.

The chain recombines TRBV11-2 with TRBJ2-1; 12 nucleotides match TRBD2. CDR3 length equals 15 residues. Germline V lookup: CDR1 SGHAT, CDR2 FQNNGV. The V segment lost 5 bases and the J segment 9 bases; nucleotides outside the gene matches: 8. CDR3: CASSRLAGVAGEQFF. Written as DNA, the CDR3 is TGTGCCAGCAGCCGACTAGCGGGAGTTGCGGGTGAGCAGTTCTTC.

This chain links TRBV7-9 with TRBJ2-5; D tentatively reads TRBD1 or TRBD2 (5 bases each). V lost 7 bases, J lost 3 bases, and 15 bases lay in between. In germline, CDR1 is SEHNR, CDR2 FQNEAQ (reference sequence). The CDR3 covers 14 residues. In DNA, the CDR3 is TGTGCCAGCACCCGGGACCGAAGGAAAGAGACCCAGTACTTC. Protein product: CASTRDRRKETQYF.

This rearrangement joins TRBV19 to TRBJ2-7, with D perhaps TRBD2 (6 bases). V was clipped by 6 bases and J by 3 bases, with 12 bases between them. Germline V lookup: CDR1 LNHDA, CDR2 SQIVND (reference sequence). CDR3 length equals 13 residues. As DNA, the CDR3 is TGTGCCAGTAGGGGGGGAACTAGCTACGAGCAGTACTTC. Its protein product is CASRGGTSYEQYF.

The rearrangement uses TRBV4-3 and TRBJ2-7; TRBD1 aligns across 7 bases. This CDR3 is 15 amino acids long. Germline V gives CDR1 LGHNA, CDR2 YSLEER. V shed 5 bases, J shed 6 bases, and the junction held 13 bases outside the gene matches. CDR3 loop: CASSTRTGPVVEQYF. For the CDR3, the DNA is TGCGCCAGCAGCACGCGGACAGGACCCGTAGTCGAGCAGTACTTC.

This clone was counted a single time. CDR3 loop: CASSLAGQYGQPQHF. DNA for the CDR3: TGTGCCAGCAGCTTAGCGGGACAATACGGGCAGCCCCAGCATTTT. The chain joins TRBV7-2 to TRBJ1-5, with D possibly being TRBD1 (6 bases). Trimming removed 0 bases from V and 7 bases from J, with 13 bases in between. The V gene's germline CDR1 is SGHTA and CDR2 FQGNSA. The CDR3 is 15 residues long.

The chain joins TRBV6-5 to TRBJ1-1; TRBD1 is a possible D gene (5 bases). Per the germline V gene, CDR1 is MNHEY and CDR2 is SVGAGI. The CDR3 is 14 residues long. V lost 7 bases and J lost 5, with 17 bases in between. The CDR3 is CASTLKRGVTEAFF. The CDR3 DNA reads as TGTGCCAGCACCTTAAAACGGGGGGTAACTGAAGCTTTCTTT.